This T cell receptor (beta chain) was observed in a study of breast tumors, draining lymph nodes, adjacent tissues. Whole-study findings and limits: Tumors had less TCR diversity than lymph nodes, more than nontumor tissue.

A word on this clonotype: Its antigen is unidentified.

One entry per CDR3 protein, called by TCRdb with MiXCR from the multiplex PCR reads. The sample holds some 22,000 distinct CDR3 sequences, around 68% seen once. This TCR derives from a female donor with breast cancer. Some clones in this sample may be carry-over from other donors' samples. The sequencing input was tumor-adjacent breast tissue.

CDR3 bases: TGTGCCAGCAGCTTAGGACTAGCGGGAGGCAGCGAGCAGTACTTC. Its protein is CASSLGLAGGSEQYF. The chain is built from TRBV11-3 and TRBJ2-7, with 13 bases matching TRBD2. Germline CDR1 SGHNT, CDR2 YENEEA. The CDR3 loop spans 15 amino acids. Trimming cost V 1 base and J 6 bases; bases outside gene matches: 3.